The clone carrying this T cell receptor beta chain was picked up a small number of times. Its matching antigen is unknown. The data were obtained in a study of T cell repertoires in cytomegalovirus infection. Study overall: Recently identified HLA-C-restricted CMV epitopes were among the peptides used. Based on public TCR beta signatures, there were indications of CMV infection and of a matching HLA type.

CDR1 DFQATT and CDR2 SNEGSKA come from the germline V gene (reference sequence). This CDR3 has 15 amino acids. Trimming removed 6 bases at V and 0 bases at J, with 12 bases between. A single record per CDR3 protein comes from TCRdb applying MiXCR to the reads. The sample contains 650,000 to 900,000 distinct CDR3 sequences, 32% of which appear only once. The chain recombines TRBV20-1 with TRBJ1-6; D is unclear. The origin of this receptor is a human donor in good health (CMV status not recorded). Some clones in this sample may be carry-over from other donors' samples. The material sequenced was cultured CD8+ T cells from PBMCs, taken from culture after CMV antigen stimulation. CDR3 sequence reads: CSARTESSYNSPLHF. For the CDR3, the DNA is TGCAGTGCCAGGACCGAAAGCTCCTATAATTCACCCCTCCACTTT.